Listed below are T cell receptor beta chains from one sample, sequenced in a study of T cell responses to AZD1222 COVID-19 vaccine. The protocol was immunoSEQ multiplex PCR, while the TCRdb copy is restricted to in-frame clones and leaves out a portion. This sample has around 160,000 clones, with roughly nine tenths found just once. Sequencing used peripheral blood, obtained on day 0 of AZD1222 vaccination. Every receptor here comes from an adult in good health. Each CDR3 is given without its conserved first and last residue.

ASSLNRDNEQF,TRBJ2-1,TRBV11-3
ATSSIDGERGVSYNEQF,TRBJ2-1,TRBV24-1
ASSLRVYNEQF,TRBJ2-1,TRBV28
ASSFGPQH,TRBJ1-5,TRBV28
ASAVQGGRNEQF,TRBJ2-1,TRBV3-1/TRBV3-2
ASSRAGLAEAF,TRBJ1-1,TRBV2
ASSLQGTTGELF,TRBJ2-2,TRBV6-5
ASSEIEGTQY,TRBJ2-5,TRBV2
ASSGLGQGVHEKLF,TRBJ1-4,TRBV6-1
ASSYGETDTQY,TRBJ2-3,TRBV6-2/TRBV6-3
ASSYLYTVTEAF,TRBJ1-1,TRBV6-5
ASSYTENTEAF,TRBJ1-1,TRBV5-1
ASSLGGYTDTQY,TRBJ2-3,TRBV7-3
ASSHPTSGPFYEQF,TRBJ2-1,TRBV3-1/TRBV3-2
ASSQEGARNEQF,TRBJ2-1,TRBV14